This is a list of T cell receptor beta chains from one sample in a study of blood T cell repertoires in COVID-19. The repertoire was sequenced with immunoSEQ multiplex PCR; TCRdb's copy has only in-frame clones and lacks some. The sample lists about 98,000 clones, over 70% occurring once. The material sequenced was peripheral blood. All receptors come from a man in his 70s with acute or convalescent COVID-19. Each CDR3 is given with its conserved first and last residue. The D gene is left open where the match is weak. A clone size is listed for some rows: how often the clone was seen (once, few, many), or a class if it is expanded.

j_gene	d_gene	v_gene	abundance	CDR3aa	CDR3nt
TRBJ2-2	TRBD2	TRBV7-3	NA	CASSPQGLAGAGGELFF	TGTGCCAGCAGTCCCCAAGGACTAGCGGGAGCGGGTGGGGAGCTGTTTTTT
TRBJ2-2	NA	TRBV5-4	NA	CASSLAQTYTGELFF	TGTGCCAGCAGCTTGGCCCAGACTTACACCGGGGAGCTGTTTTTT
TRBJ1-1	NA	TRBV3-1/TRBV3-2	few	CASSQVGREKAFF	TGTGCCAGCAGCCAAGTCGGGAGGGAGAAAGCTTTCTTT
TRBJ2-5	NA	TRBV11-1	NA	CASSLPPGTRSGTQYF	TGTGCCAGCAGCCTACCCCCAGGGACAAGGAGCGGGACCCAGTACTTC
TRBJ2-2	NA	TRBV9	once	CASSALGAGHTGELFF	TGTGCCAGCAGCGCCCTAGGGGCAGGGCACACCGGGGAGCTGTTTTTT
TRBJ2-3	TRBD2	TRBV2	few	CASSEALGTSGRADTQYF	TGTGCCAGCAGTGAAGCGCTAGGGACTAGCGGGAGAGCAGATACGCAGTATTTT
TRBJ2-5	TRBD1	TRBV5-8	NA	CASSAAGTGGDETQYF	TGTGCCAGCAGCGCAGCCGGGACAGGGGGCGATGAGACCCAGTACTTC
TRBJ2-7	NA	TRBV2	NA	CASSGETYEQYF	TGTGCCAGCAGTGGGGAGACCTACGAGCAGTACTTC
TRBJ1-2	NA	TRBV10-3	NA	CAITEGRYDGYTF	TGTGCCATCACCGAAGGGAGATACGATGGCTACACCTTC
TRBJ1-1	NA	TRBV27	NA	CATVRAGRANTEAFF	TGTGCCACCGTGAGGGCAGGGAGGGCGAACACTGAAGCTTTCTTT
TRBJ1-1	TRBD1	TRBV4-2	NA	CASSQATRGRRTEAFF	TGTGCCAGCAGCCAAGCAACAAGGGGGCGGCGGACTGAAGCTTTCTTT
TRBJ2-5	NA	TRBV19	NA	CASSALGETQYF	TGTGCCAGTAGTGCCCTAGGAGAGACCCAGTACTTC
TRBJ2-5	TRBD1	TRBV24-1	NA	CATSEGQHGTQYF	TGTGCCACCAGTGAGGGACAGCACGGGACCCAGTACTTC
TRBJ2-1	TRBD2	TRBV30	NA	CAWSWASGSTAQQFF	TGTGCCTGGAGTTGGGCTAGCGGGAGTACTGCCCAGCAGTTCTTC
TRBJ2-1	TRBD2	TRBV4-3	few	CASSQDEIAGGLTYNEQFF	TGCGCCAGCAGCCAAGATGAAATAGCGGGAGGCCTAACCTACAATGAGCAGTTCTTC
TRBJ1-5	TRBD1	TRBV18	few	CASSPGQGKGQPQHF	TGTGCCAGCTCACCGGGACAGGGTAAGGGTCAGCCCCAGCATTTT
TRBJ2-1	TRBD2	TRBV19	NA	CASSIEPGGRPGYYEQFF	TGTGCCAGTAGTATAGAGCCGGGCGGGAGGCCCGGTTATTATGAGCAGTTCTTC
TRBJ1-6	TRBD1	TRBV7-2	NA	CASSPQGGWANSPLHF	TGTGCCAGCAGCCCGCAGGGGGGCTGGGCTAATTCACCCCTCCACTTT
TRBJ1-5	TRBD1	TRBV15	NA	CATGDRNGNQPQHF	TGTGCCACCGGGGACAGAAATGGCAATCAGCCCCAGCATTTT
TRBJ2-1	NA	TRBV5-6	NA	CASSFSVNEQFF	TGTGCCAGCAGCTTCAGCGTAAATGAGCAGTTCTTC
TRBJ2-1	NA	TRBV11-1	NA	CASSSLKNEQFF	TGTGCCAGCAGCTCCCTAAAGAATGAGCAGTTCTTC
TRBJ2-3	NA	TRBV6-5	NA	CASSSSSGSTQYF	TGTGCCAGCAGCTCGTCGTCCGGTAGTACGCAGTATTTT
TRBJ1-6	NA	TRBV3-1/TRBV3-2	NA	CASSPLEGNSPLHF	TGTGCCAGCAGCCCCCTTGAGGGAAATTCACCCCTCCACTTT
TRBJ2-5	NA	TRBV7-8	NA	CASRAETQYF	TGTGCCAGCAGGGCAGAGACCCAGTACTTC
TRBJ2-7	NA	TRBV28	NA	CASSLLGGSYEQYF	TGTGCCAGCAGTTTATTGGGGGGCTCCTACGAGCAGTACTTC
TRBJ2-3	NA	TRBV20-1	NA	CSATQNTQYF	TGCAGTGCTACACAGAATACGCAGTATTTT
TRBJ2-7	NA	TRBV30	NA	CAWSVPGVGEQYF	TGTGCCTGGAGTGTACCCGGAGTCGGTGAGCAGTACTTC
TRBJ1-4	TRBD1	TRBV3-1/TRBV3-2	NA	CASSQGQGQLTNEKLFF	TGTGCCAGCAGCCAGGGACAGGGGCAACTAACTAATGAAAAACTGTTTTTT
TRBJ1-1	TRBD1	TRBV5-1	NA	CASSSPQGGTEAFF	TGCGCCAGCAGCTCCCCCCAGGGGGGTACTGAAGCTTTCTTT
TRBJ1-5	NA	TRBV14	NA	CASSQTEDQPQHF	TGTGCCAGCAGCCAGACAGAAGATCAGCCCCAGCATTTT
TRBJ2-5	NA	TRBV5-1	NA	CASSLLTARRETQYF	TGCGCCAGCAGCTTGTTAACGGCGAGGAGAGAGACCCAGTACTTC